A single sample gave rise to the 5 T cell receptor beta chains below, sequenced in a study of T cells in Graves' hyperthyroidism and ophthalmopathy. There were TCR beta CDR3 regions amplified from RNA transcripts. HTBI primers were employed in a first-round RT-PCR of the TCR CDR3. TCRdb re-derived calls from the multiplex PCR reads in MiXCR, one entry per CDR3 protein. The sample lists hundreds of thousands of distinct CDR3 sequences, approximately 18% seen once, with over 15% in the top ten. Sequencing was done on a sample of blood. These receptors all stem from a woman between 45 and 60 years old with Graves' hyperthyroidism that later progressed to Graves' ophthalmopathy.

This clonotype was seen repeatedly, ten times or more. The J gene is TRBJ1-1, the V gene TRBV10-3, with 7 bases fitting TRBD1. The junction had 5 bases not matched to a gene; V was cut back by 4 bases and J by 0 bases. The CDR3 has 15 residues. Germline CDR1 and CDR2: ENHRY and SYGVKD. The CDR3 DNA reads as TGTGCCATCAGTGCCACCGGGACAGTGAACACTGAAGCTTTCTTT. This translates into CAISATGTVNTEAFF.

In this sample, this clonotype turned up a few times. The V gene is TRBV9, the J gene TRBJ2-2, with TRBD1 identical over 9 bases. J lost 5 bases, V lost 3 bases, and 8 bases had no gene match. The CDR3 spans 16 residues. Germline values: CDR1 SGDLS, CDR2 YYNGEE. The CDR3 loop reads CASSDRLGQGTGELFF. The CDR3 DNA reads TGTGCCAGCAGCGACAGACTGGGACAGGGTACCGGGGAGCTGTTTTTT. Looking up the rest from reference TRBV9 and TRBJ2-2 gives the full variable domain: DSGVTQTPKHLITATGQRVTLRCSPRSGDLSVYWYQQSLDQGLQFLIQYYNGEERAKGNILERFSAQQFPDLHSELNLSSLELGDSALYFCASSDRLGQGTGELFFGEGSRLTVL.

This clonotype was seen repeatedly, ten times or more. V is TRBV11-3 and J is TRBJ2-1; 8 bases are shared with TRBD1. CDR1 is SGHNT, CDR2 YENEEA, per germline. The junction had 4 bases not matched to a gene; V was cut back by 5 bases and J by 1 base. The CDR3 runs to 15 residues. CDR3: CASSLTGASYNEQFF. CDR3 nucleotide sequence: TGTGCCAGCAGCCTGACAGGGGCTTCCTACAATGAGCAGTTCTTC. The full variable domain, its missing parts supplied by reference TRBV11-3 and TRBJ2-1, is EAGVVQSPRYKIIEKKQPVAFWCNPISGHNTLYWYLQNLGQGPELLIRYENEEAVDDSQLPKDRFSAERLKGVDSTLKIQPAELGDSAVYLCASSLTGASYNEQFFGPGTRLTVL.

The sample holds a few counts of this clonotype. The V gene is TRBV11-1, the J gene TRBJ2-4; 7 bases align to TRBD1. Germline CDR1 reads SGHAT; CDR2 reads FQDESV (reference sequence). Trimming cost V 5 bases and J 7 bases; bases outside gene matches: 8. CDR3 length equals 14 residues. The CDR3 sequence: CASSEAGGRNIQYF. The CDR3, as DNA: TGTGCCAGCAGCGAGGCAGGGGGAAGGAACATTCAGTACTTC.

At least ten counts were recorded for this clonotype. The chain has TRBV2 and TRBJ2-5, with TRBD1 matching 11 bases. Germline CDR1 is SNHLY and CDR2 is FYNNEI. CDR3 length equals 14 residues. V lost 6 bases and J lost 6; bases outside the gene matches: 6. CDR3 sequence (DNA): TGTGCCAGCAGGGGGACAGGGGGTTTAAAGACCCAGTACTTC. Translated, it gives CASRGTGGLKTQYF.